The TCR beta chain described here comes from a study of cytomegalovirus exposure and HLA in healthy donors. Study-level points and caveats: Among donors in an Asian-associated ancestry cluster, a later analysis reportedly found fewer N-insertions than the roughly 730-donor mean.

Vbeta (60) and Jbeta (13) primers were used in the PCR. Measured with immunoSEQ multiplex PCR; TCRdb has only the in-frame clones, and not every one. The sample table includes fewer than 85,000 clones. This CDR3 has 16 residues. With 4 bases clipped from V and 5 bases from J, the junction kept 7 bases outside the gene matches. Germline CDR1 reads SGHNT; CDR2 reads YYREEE (reference sequence). To note about this clone: Its antigen is as yet unknown. Other DNA sequences of this sample code for an identical CDR3.

The receptor's source is a woman aged 40 to 50 in good health and CMV-seropositive. Material for sequencing was PBMCs. J is TRBJ2-2 and V is TRBV5-4; 11 bases map to TRBD2. CDR3 loop: CASSPRTSGHTGELFF. The CDR3 nucleotides read TGTGCCAGCAGCCCTCGGACTAGCGGGCATACCGGGGAGCTGTTTTTT.